The 11 T cell receptor beta chains below come from one sample, sequenced in a study of blood T cell repertoires in COVID-19. Measured with immunoSEQ multiplex PCR; TCRdb has only the in-frame clones, and not every one. Here the sample spans 140,000 or so clones, around 85% being singletons. The sample consisted of peripheral blood. The receptors shown here come from a man in his fifties with acute or convalescent COVID-19.

This chain links TRBV3-1 (or the pseudogene TRBV3-2) with TRBJ2-7, with unresolved D. The CDR3 totals 12 residues. V was pared by 4 bases and J by 5 bases, with 9 bases between. Germline V lookup: CDR1 LGHDT, CDR2 YNNKEL (reference sequence). The CDR3 reads CASSPSSNEQYF. The CDR3, as DNA: TGTGCCAGCAGCCCCAGTTCCAACGAGCAGTACTTC.

The J gene is TRBJ2-3, the V gene TRBV7-9, with TRBD1 identical over 7 bases. Trimming at V came to 5 bases and at J to 4 bases, leaving 0 bases not matched to a gene. CDR3 length equals 12 residues. Germline values: CDR1 SEHNR, CDR2 FQNEAQ (reference sequence). The CDR3 here is CASSQGADTQYF. CDR3 DNA sequence: TGTGCCAGCAGCCAGGGGGCAGATACGCAGTATTTT.

The rearrangement joins TRBV10-3 to TRBJ1-3; 11 bases are a match to TRBD1. Germline loops: CDR1 ENHRY, CDR2 SYGVKD. V lost 7 bases to trimming and J lost 8 bases; unmatched junction nucleotides: 7. The CDR3 runs to 14 residues. CDR3 sequence reads: CAITPGQGADTIYF. As DNA, the CDR3 is TGTGCCATCACACCCGGACAGGGGGCCGACACCATATATTTT.

The chain carries TRBV10-1 and TRBJ2-7; no clear D gene. This CDR3 region has 14 residues. Germline values: CDR1 WNHNN, CDR2 SYGVQD (reference sequence). Trimming removed 4 bases at V and 1 base at J, with 11 bases between. CDR3 DNA sequence: TGCGCCAGCAGTGGACATCTTGGGTCCTACGAGCAGTACTTC. Residues: CASSGHLGSYEQYF.

The J gene is TRBJ2-7, the V gene TRBV10-3; D perhaps matches TRBD2 (6 bases). V was pared by 8 bases and J by 3 bases, with 17 bases between. The CDR3 runs 14 residues. Germline V gene lookup returns CDR1 ENHRY and CDR2 SYGVKD. DNA of the CDR3: TGTGCCATCGGGATTCCGGGAGACAACTACGAGCAGTACTTC. Translation: CAIGIPGDNYEQYF.

The chain recombines TRBV7-2 with TRBJ2-1, with a tentative D call TRBD1 (5 bases). This CDR3 spans 12 amino acids. Germline V gene lookup returns CDR1 SGHTA and CDR2 FQGNSA. The V gene lost 5 bases and the J gene lost 15 bases, with 17 bases spanning the gap. The CDR3 sequence: CASSQGRPARFF. The CDR3 DNA follows: TGTGCCAGCAGCCAGGGTAGGCCCGCGCGGTTCTTC.

This chain uses TRBV10-2 with TRBJ1-4, with a possible D match to TRBD1 (5 bases). This CDR3 comprises 16 residues. With 7 bases removed from V and 7 bases from J, the gap between germline ends came to 22 bases. Germline CDR1 and CDR2: WSHSY and SAAADI. The CDR3 sequence: CASTEEGYGSGEKLFF. The CDR3 region has the DNA TGCGCCAGCACCGAGGAGGGGTACGGGTCAGGTGAAAAACTGTTTTTT.

The chain carries TRBV28 and TRBJ1-5, with a weak D call TRBD1 (5 bases). Trimming pared 8 bases from V and 6 bases from J, leaving 14 bases between. Germline V gene data show CDR1 as MDHEN and CDR2 as SYDVKM. CDR3 length: 13 amino acids. The CDR3 nucleotides read TGTGCCAGCCGAAGGCAGGGCGGTCAGCCCCAGCATTTT. It is translated as CASRRQGGQPQHF.

The V and J genes are TRBV2 and TRBJ1-6, with 8 bases identical to TRBD1. The CDR3 is made up of 16 amino acids. Trimming removed 4 bases from V and 14 bases from J; junction bases left unmatched: 16. Germline V gene sequence: CDR1 SNHLY, CDR2 FYNNEI. Here the CDR3 reads CASSGLDGAGGKTLHF. In DNA form, the CDR3 reads TGTGCCAGCAGTGGATTAGATGGGGCAGGGGGCAAGACCCTCCACTTT.

This sequence joins TRBV7-9 and TRBJ1-2; D gene uncertain. CDR1 and CDR2 (germline): SEHNR, FQNEAQ (reference sequence). Trimming cost V 2 bases and J 5 bases, with 15 bases left between them. The CDR3 runs 15 residues. Written as DNA, the CDR3 is TGTGCCAGCAGCTTACACCCCAGGATAGAATATGGCTACACCTTC. It specifies CASSLHPRIEYGYTF.

The chain is built from TRBV7-9 and TRBJ2-1, with D possibly matching TRBD1 (6 bases). Germline CDR1 and CDR2: SEHNR and FQNEAQ (reference sequence). V lost 2 bases, J lost 6 bases, and 11 bases lay in between. The CDR3 contains 14 residues. CDR3 residues: CASSLSAGVNEQFF. The CDR3 DNA is TGTGCCAGCAGCTTATCGGCAGGGGTCAATGAGCAGTTCTTC.